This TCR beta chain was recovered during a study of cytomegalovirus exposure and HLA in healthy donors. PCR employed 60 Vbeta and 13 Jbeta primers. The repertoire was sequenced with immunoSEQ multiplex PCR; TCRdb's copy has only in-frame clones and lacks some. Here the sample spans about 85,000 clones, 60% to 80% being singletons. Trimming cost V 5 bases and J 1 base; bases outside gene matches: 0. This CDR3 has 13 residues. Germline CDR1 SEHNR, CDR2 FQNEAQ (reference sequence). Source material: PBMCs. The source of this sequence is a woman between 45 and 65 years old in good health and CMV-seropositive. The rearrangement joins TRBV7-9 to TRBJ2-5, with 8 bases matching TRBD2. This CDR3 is CASSRGGQETQYF. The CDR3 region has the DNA TGTGCCAGCAGCCGGGGGGGCCAAGAGACCCAGTACTTC.